The sequence of this TCR beta chain was determined in a study of T cells in Graves' hyperthyroidism and ophthalmopathy (dated by TCRdb to the late 2010s). For context, the study as a whole: To identify TCR V-J signatures that set the groups apart, the researchers used a discovery cohort of about a hundred patients, made up of 40 to 45 with Graves' ophthalmopathy and 57 with stable Graves' hyperthyroidism. Whether ophthalmopathy could be predicted prospectively was tested in an independent validation cohort made up of under 20 hyperthyroidism patients plus 17 patients who later progressed to ophthalmopathy. For training and testing, the 80 to 100 patients in the discovery cohort were randomly divided in a 7:3 ratio. The study also compared thyroid tissue and blood T-cell repertoires from about six Graves' hyperthyroidism patients. After blood sampling, hyperthyroidism patients were treated with methimazole at a starting dose of 30 mg daily, and ophthalmopathy patients were treated with high-dose intravenous methylprednisolone. The paper describes TCR Vbeta CDR3 sequencing of 135 peripheral blood samples, made up of some 40 ophthalmopathy patients, roughly 75 hyperthyroidism patients and some 17 progressor patients.

Comment on this clonotype: There is no known antigen for this receptor. Base-call qualities are not available, and no considerably larger clone is one nucleotide away.

The V and J ends are trimmed by 5 bases and 6 bases, leaving 16 bases between them. For CDR1 and CDR2, the germline V gene lists SGHAT and FQNNGV. Including cysteine and phenylalanine, the CDR3 has 14 amino acids. Of all the DNA, just the CDR3 is kept, 42 bases in frame from base 1. The TCR beta CDR3 regions were amplified from the RNA transcripts. The first round of RT-PCR for the TCR CDR3 was performed with the HTBI primer set and the Qiagen OneStep RT-PCR kit. Libraries were constructed in a second round of multiplex PCR, after which size selection and purification were performed. Paired-end sequencing of the libraries was performed with 100 bp reads on an Illumina HiSeq2000. On the study's bioinformatics: Raw data were processed with SOAPnuke, discarding reads with adapters, uncalled bases, mean Phred below 15, or no exact constant-primer or identifier match. High-quality paired reads were merged using COPE v1.2.5, and each unique nucleotide sequence was defined as a clonotype. Clonotypes were aligned to IMGT TRBV, TRBD and TRBJ reference segments using MiTCR v1.1. The analysis included only V-J combinations with a frequency above 0.0001, which together covered approximately 99% of the repertoires. A TCS score was defined as the ratio between F50 (clonal expansion) and ExV (chaos), using BLOSUM62-based TCRdist between CDR3 peptides within each V-J. Welch's t-statistics and random forest reduced 500 to 650 V-J features to 13, which were used in a naive Bayes classifier (R e1071). The Morisita-Horn index was used to measure how similar the thyroid and blood repertoires were. The public reads were run again by TCRdb, first through fastp at Q25 and then through MiXCR, and only productive beta chains were kept. Rows are combined by CDR3 protein, so each entry shows the most common genes and DNA. TCRdb's processing, not the study's, gives the V and J calls here. This sample holds 540,000 or so distinct CDR3 sequences; more than 45% were observed only once. The ten largest clones capture under 20% of the sample.

Exclusion was applied to patients with uncontrolled infections, other autoimmune diseases, pregnancy or lactation. Diagnoses relied on clinical symptoms, serum thyroxine and TRAb, thyroid ultrasound and orbital computed tomography. Total RNA was extracted using Trizol reagent, and RNA quality was assessed on an Agilent 2100 Bioanalyzer. The paper's findings and limits, for the study overall: In validation, the model predicted progression to ophthalmopathy a median of about 6.8 months before onset, with about 71% sensitivity and about 75% specificity. Most expanded thyroid clonotypes (frequency above 0.001) were also detected in blood, a finding suggesting that blood repertoires may reflect thyroid immune responses. No statistical method was used to fix the sample size in advance, and group allocation was not hidden from the investigators. A model built on a 13 V-J signature distinguished ophthalmopathy from stable hyperthyroidism, reaching roughly 88% sensitivity and around 82% specificity in cross-validation and 80%/75% in testing.

The source is an adult woman with Graves' disease, either hyperthyroidism or ophthalmopathy (not recorded which). Recombination linked TRBV11-2 to TRBJ1-2; no D gene is confidently identified. Sequencing was carried out using peripheral blood or thyroid tissue (not recorded which). The nucleotide sequence reads as follows: TGTGCCAGCAGCCAAGGGCTAGGGAACCATGGCTACACCTTC. This translates into CASSQGLGNHGYTF.